Listed here are 23 T cell receptor beta chains from one sample, sequenced in a study of blood T cell repertoires in COVID-19. The table came from immunoSEQ multiplex PCR; TCRdb's copy has only in-frame clones and leaves some out. The sample includes roughly 150,000 clones, over 75% of them seen just once. Sequenced material: PBMCs or T cells enriched from blood (not recorded which). The source of these receptors is a man over 45 in a cohort exposed to, infected with or recovered from COVID-19 (not recorded which).

The V and J genes are TRBV19 and TRBJ1-2; D gene ambiguous. The CDR3 extends over 14 amino acids. Trimming took 3 bases from V and 1 from J, leaving 9 bases between them. In germline, CDR1 is LNHDA, CDR2 SQIVND (reference sequence). The CDR3 bases are TGTGCCAGTAGTATGACGGAGGTTAACTATGGCTACACCTTC. It encodes CASSMTEVNYGYTF.

The rearrangement uses TRBV7-6 and TRBJ2-7; TRBD2 is a possible D gene (7 bases). The CDR3 spans 15 residues. Germline-derived CDR1 and CDR2 are SGHVS and FNYEAQ. V was trimmed by 0 bases and J by 3 bases, leaving 12 bases between them. For the CDR3, the DNA is TGTGCCAGCAGCTTAGCGTGGGGGGGCCACTACGAGCAGTACTTC. Its translation: CASSLAWGGHYEQYF.

The chain links TRBV5-5 to TRBJ1-5, with D perhaps matching TRBD1 (6 bases). The V end was cut by 2 bases, the J end by 7 bases, with 19 bases between. CDR1 is SGHKS and CDR2 is YYEKEE in the germline V gene (reference sequence). The CDR3 sequence is 16 residues long. The CDR3 is CASSFKAPGEGQPQHF. The CDR3 DNA sequence: TGTGCCAGCAGCTTTAAGGCCCCAGGGGAGGGCCAGCCCCAGCATTTT.

The chain recombines TRBV12-5 with TRBJ1-3, with 7 bases fitting TRBD1. The length of the CDR3 is 17 residues. V lost 2 bases and J lost 4; bases outside the gene matches: 11. The germline V gene has CDR1 LGHNT and CDR2 FRNRAP. The CDR3 DNA reads TGTGCTAGTGGTTTGTTAGGGGGACAGACATTCGGAAACACCATATATTTT. Translating gives CASGLLGGQTFGNTIYF.

This chain connects TRBV5-6 to TRBJ1-2; a weak D match, TRBD1 (5 bases). Germline V gene lookup returns CDR1 SGHDT and CDR2 YYEEEE. V was trimmed by 4 bases and J by 3 bases, leaving 16 bases between them. This CDR3 is 15 amino acids long. CDR3 amino acids: CASSPRGGIDYGYTF. Written as DNA, the CDR3 is TGTGCCAGCAGCCCCCGGGGGGGGATCGACTATGGCTACACCTTC.

The chain recombines TRBV2 with TRBJ1-5; 7 bases are a match to TRBD1. The CDR3 contains 13 residues. The germline gives CDR1 SNHLY, CDR2 FYNNEI. V shed 2 bases and J 7 bases; nucleotides not matched to a gene: 2. CDR3 in amino acids: CASSESGGQPQHF. In nucleotides, the CDR3 is TGTGCCAGCAGTGAATCAGGGGGACAGCCCCAGCATTTT.

The V and J genes are TRBV19 and TRBJ2-7, with D possibly TRBD2 on 6 matching bases. V was pared by 7 bases and J by 3 bases, with 19 bases between. From germline, CDR1 is LNHDA and CDR2 SQIVND (reference sequence). CDR3 length equals 15 residues. CDR3 in amino acids: CASKYRVEGRYEQYF. CDR3 bases: TGTGCCAGTAAATATCGAGTGGAGGGACGCTACGAGCAGTACTTC. The full variable domain, its missing parts supplied by reference TRBV19 and TRBJ2-7, is DGGITQSPKYLFRKEGQNVTLSCEQNLNHDAMYWYRQDPGQGLRLIYYSQIVNDFQKGDIAEGYSVSREKKESFPLTVTSAQKNPTAFYLCASKYRVEGRYEQYFGPGTRLTVT.

This clone was counted a few times. The gene calls are TRBV10-1 and TRBJ2-7; possible D gene TRBD2, 6 bases. The CDR3 has 13 residues. V lost 1 base and J lost 7, with 11 bases in between. Per the germline V gene, CDR1 is WNHNN and CDR2 is SYGVQD (reference sequence). The CDR3 bases are TGCGCCAGCAGTGAGTTCCCAGGGAGGGAGCAGTACTTC. This sequence encodes CASSEFPGREQYF.

V is TRBV24-1 and J is TRBJ2-1, with D possibly being TRBD1 (6 bases). CDR3 size: 14 residues. The germline V gene encodes CDR1 KGHDR and CDR2 SFDVKD. With 5 bases removed from V and 7 bases from J, the gap between germline ends came to 14 bases. The CDR3 reads CATSARGRLNEQFF. The CDR3 DNA reads as TGTGCCACCAGTGCCAGGGGTCGTTTAAATGAGCAGTTCTTC.

The chain recombines TRBV7-3 with TRBJ2-1, with TRBD2 matching 7 bases. The V and J ends lost 1 base and 4 bases, in that order; junction bases with no gene match: 7. The length of the CDR3 is 16 residues. Germline loops: CDR1 SGHTA, CDR2 FQGTGA. The CDR3 loop reads CASSLIPSGIYNEQFF. DNA of the CDR3: TGTGCCAGCAGCTTAATCCCTAGCGGCATTTACAATGAGCAGTTCTTC.

The gene calls are TRBV7-6 and TRBJ2-3; D possibly corresponds to TRBD1 (6 bases). Germline V lookup: CDR1 SGHVS, CDR2 FNYEAQ. This CDR3 region has 15 residues. Trimming took off 1 base at V and 1 base at J, with 9 bases between the two ends. CDR3 in DNA: TGTGCCAGCAGCTTAGTGGGGGCCGGCACAGATACGCAGTATTTT. Residues: CASSLVGAGTDTQYF.

The rearrangement uses TRBV18 and TRBJ2-6, with D perhaps TRBD1 (5 bases). CDR1 and CDR2 from the germline V gene are KGHSH and LQKENI. This CDR3 is 15 amino acids long. Trimming took 3 bases from V and 3 from J, leaving 9 bases between them. The CDR3 loop reads CASSPSGRGANVLTF. CDR3 sequence (DNA): TGTGCCAGCTCACCTTCAGGGCGTGGGGCCAACGTCCTGACTTTC.

The V and J genes are TRBV7-7 and TRBJ2-5; weak D call: TRBD2 (6 bases). V was clipped by 1 base and J by 1 base, with 10 bases between them. The germline V gene has CDR1 SSHAT and CDR2 FNYEAQ (reference sequence). This CDR3 has 15 amino acids. CDR3 amino acids: CASSLGDSPQETQYF. The DNA for the CDR3 is TGTGCCAGCAGCTTAGGGGACTCACCCCAAGAGACCCAGTACTTC.

This chain uses TRBV6-2 or TRBV6-3 with TRBJ2-5; 9 nucleotides match TRBD1. With 2 bases clipped from V and 5 bases from J, the junction kept 9 bases outside the gene matches. In germline, CDR1 is MNHEY, CDR2 SVGEGT. This CDR3 is built from 16 residues. As DNA, the CDR3 is TGTGCCAGCAGTTACGACTCCGGGACAGGGAAGGAGACCCAGTACTTC. This sequence encodes CASSYDSGTGKETQYF.

The V gene is TRBV7-9, the J gene TRBJ2-3; TRBD1 is a possible D gene (5 bases). CDR1 is SEHNR, CDR2 FQNEAQ, per germline (reference sequence). The CDR3 has 17 residues. With 5 bases removed from V and 2 bases from J, the gap between germline ends came to 20 bases. The CDR3 protein is CASSPPDSRANTDTQYF. Written as DNA, the CDR3 is TGTGCCAGCAGCCCACCCGATAGCAGGGCCAACACAGATACGCAGTATTTT.

The chain links TRBV7-8 to TRBJ2-5; 7 bases are shared with TRBD2. This CDR3 has 13 amino acids. In germline, CDR1 is SGHVS, CDR2 FQNEAQ. Trimming at V came to 5 bases and at J to 12 bases, leaving 12 bases not matched to a gene. DNA for the CDR3: TGTGCCAGCAGCCCGGGAAGCGGGGCCGCTGAGTACTTC. It is translated as CASSPGSGAAEYF.

This clone has just a few counts. The V call is TRBV3-1 (or the pseudogene TRBV3-2), the J call TRBJ1-2; 7 bases fit TRBD1. The CDR3 length is 15 residues. Germline assignment: CDR1 LGHDT and CDR2 YNNKEL (reference sequence). V was clipped by 4 bases and J by 4 bases; unmatched bases: 9. CDR3 loop: CASSPGGGQTYGYTF. CDR3 nucleotides: TGTGCCAGCAGCCCCGGAGGGGGACAGACCTATGGCTACACCTTC.

The chain carries TRBV4-2 and TRBJ2-3; perhaps TRBD2 as D (7 bases). V lost 0 bases to trimming and J lost 4 bases, with 14 bases between them. The CDR3 is 16 amino acids. Germline V gene data show CDR1 as LGHNA and CDR2 as YNFKEQ. CDR3 sequence (DNA): TGTGCCAGCAGCCAAGAGGGCGGGGGCCTCGCAGATACGCAGTATTTT. It specifies CASSQEGGGLADTQYF.

The V call is TRBV28, the J call TRBJ1-5; D might be TRBD1 (6 bases). The CDR3 is made up of 14 amino acids. The V and J ends lost 10 bases and 1 base respectively, with 14 bases between them. CDR1 is MDHEN and CDR2 is SYDVKM in the germline V gene. CDR3 sequence: CATGRTASNQPQHF. Written as DNA, the CDR3 is TGTGCCACCGGCCGGACAGCGAGCAATCAGCCCCAGCATTTT.

The chain combines TRBV7-3 with TRBJ2-3; the match to TRBD1 covers 9 bases. This CDR3 contains 14 residues. Germline CDR1 is SGHTA and CDR2 is FQGTGA. V lost 8 bases, J lost 2 bases, and 5 bases stayed unmatched. The chain's CDR3 is CASGEQGATDTQYF. In DNA, the CDR3 is TGTGCCAGCGGAGAACAGGGGGCCACAGATACGCAGTATTTT.

The V gene is TRBV9, the J gene TRBJ1-4; D might be TRBD1 (6 bases). Germline-derived CDR1 and CDR2 are SGDLS and YYNGEE. The CDR3 is made up of 17 amino acids. Trimming cost V 3 bases and J 8 bases, with 23 bases left between them. The chain's CDR3 is CASSDPEIQGRLEKLFF. The CDR3 DNA reads TGTGCCAGCAGCGACCCAGAGATTCAGGGGCGGTTGGAAAAACTGTTTTTT.

The chain recombines TRBV5-1 with TRBJ2-5, with D hard to call. V lost 2 bases and J 5 bases, leaving 13 bases between the germline ends. Germline V CDR1 and CDR2: SGHRS, YFSETQ. This CDR3 is built from 14 residues. CDR3 in amino acids: CASSLLSLWETQYF. In DNA form, the CDR3 reads TGCGCCAGCAGCTTACTCTCCCTCTGGGAGACCCAGTACTTC.

This clone was seen a single time. One junction end disagrees with the germline gene, perhaps due to a read error. V and J are TRBV11-2 and TRBJ2-7, with TRBD2 identical over 9 bases. CDR1 and CDR2 (germline): SGHAT, FQNNGV. CDR3 length equals 15 residues. The CDR3 DNA sequence: TGTGCCAGCAGCTTAGGATCTAGCGGGACCTATGAGCAGTACTTC. It encodes CASSLGSSGTYEQYF.